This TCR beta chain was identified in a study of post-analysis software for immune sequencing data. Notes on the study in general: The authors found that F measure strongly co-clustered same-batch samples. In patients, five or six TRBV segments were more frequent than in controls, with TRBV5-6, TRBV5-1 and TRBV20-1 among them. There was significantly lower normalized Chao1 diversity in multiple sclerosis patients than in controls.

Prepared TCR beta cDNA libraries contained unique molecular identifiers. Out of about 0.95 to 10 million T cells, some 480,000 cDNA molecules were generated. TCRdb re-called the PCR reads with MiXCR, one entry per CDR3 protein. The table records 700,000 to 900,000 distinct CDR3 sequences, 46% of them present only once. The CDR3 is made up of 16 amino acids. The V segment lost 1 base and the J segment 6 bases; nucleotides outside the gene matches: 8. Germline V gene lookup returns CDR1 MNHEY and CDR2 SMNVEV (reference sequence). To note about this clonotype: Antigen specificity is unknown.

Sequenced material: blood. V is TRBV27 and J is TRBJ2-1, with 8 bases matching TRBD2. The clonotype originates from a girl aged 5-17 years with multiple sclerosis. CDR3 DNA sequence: TGTGCCAGCAGTTTATTAGCGGGACCTGGAGGCAATGAGCAGTTCTTC. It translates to CASSLLAGPGGNEQFF.